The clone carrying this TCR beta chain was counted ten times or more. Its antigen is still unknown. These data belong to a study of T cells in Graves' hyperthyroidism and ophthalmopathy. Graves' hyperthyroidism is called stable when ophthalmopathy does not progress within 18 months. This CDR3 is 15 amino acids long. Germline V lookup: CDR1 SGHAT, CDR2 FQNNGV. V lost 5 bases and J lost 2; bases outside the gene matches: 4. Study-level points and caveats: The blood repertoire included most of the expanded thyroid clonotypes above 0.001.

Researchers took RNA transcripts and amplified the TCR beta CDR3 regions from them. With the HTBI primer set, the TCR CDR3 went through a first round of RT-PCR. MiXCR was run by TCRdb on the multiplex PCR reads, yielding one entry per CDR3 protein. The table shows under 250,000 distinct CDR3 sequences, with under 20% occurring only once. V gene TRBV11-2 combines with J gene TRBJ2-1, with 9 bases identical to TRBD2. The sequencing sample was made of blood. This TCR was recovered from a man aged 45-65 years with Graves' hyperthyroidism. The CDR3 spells CASSRGGAAYNEQFF. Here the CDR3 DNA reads TGTGCCAGCAGCCGCGGGGGGGCGGCCTACAATGAGCAGTTCTTC.